This TCR beta chain was obtained from a study of blood T cell repertoires in COVID-19. CDR3 length: 15 residues. Deletions cut 4 bases from V and 2 bases from J, with 17 bases between. Germline loops: CDR1 SQVTM, CDR2 ANQGSEA. Sequenced by immunoSEQ multiplex PCR; TCRdb stores in-frame clones only, minus some. The profile covers approximately 250,000 clones, with more than 80% appearing a single time and 4.1% taken by the ten largest. This clone was seen only once. This clonotype was obtained from a woman in her thirties with acute COVID-19. Sample: PBMCs or T cells enriched from blood (not recorded which). The chain couples TRBV29-1 to TRBJ1-1, with D possibly TRBD1 on 5 matching bases. The CDR3 DNA reads TGCAGCGTTGTACTTTCTGACAGAAGAAACACTGAAGCTTTCTTT. It yields the protein CSVVLSDRRNTEAFF.